This T cell receptor (beta chain) was recorded in a study of blood T cell repertoires in COVID-19 (dated by TCRdb to 2018 to 2021). In the study overall: The collaborator samples originated in the United States, Italy and Spain and spanned the acute and convalescent phases of COVID-19. Where available, HLA class I and class II types were obtained from metadata supplied by the sample provider rather than from assay-based typing. The samples were drawn from the first 160 participants of the ongoing ImmuneRACE study and from 950 to 1,500 subjects provided by 6 global collaborators. The sample metadata nearly always contained a de-identified subject ID, COVID-19 status, age in years and sex. A freely available public database, intended as a resource for researchers studying the immune response to SARS-CoV-2, is where the repertoires were released. The material from the prospective study consisted of cDNA or gDNA derived from T cells, B-cell-depleted T cells, or PBMCs. Deeply sampled blood TCRbeta repertoires from subjects exposed to, actively infected with, or recovered from COVID-19 were included in the dataset.

Remarks on this clone: This clone's antigen is unknown. Base-call qualities are not available, and no considerably larger clone is one nucleotide away.

The immunoSEQ Assay, a bias-controlled multiplex PCR, was used to amplify TCRbeta CDR3 regions from genomic DNA. The published analysis was carried out like this. Nucleated cell counts per sample were estimated from amplification of reference gene primers within the assay. To quantify the absolute abundance of each unique TCRbeta CDR3 rearrangement, sequence reads were collapsed and filtered. For each sample, productive Simpson clonality was calculated as the square root of Simpson's diversity index over productive rearrangements. Entries here come from immuneACCESS through TCRdb and include only in-frame sequences with V and J called. Some clones fail to appear in such tables; in the studies checked, an unresolved V gene covers under half of the shortfall, and the cause of the remainder is unknown. The DNA was the basis for D and trimming; V, J and clone size are from that table. The table for this sample lists about 240,000 clones; approximately 78% of them were counted only once. The ten largest clones add up to around 12% of the sample.

General findings and caveats noted by the study authors: The amount of clinical and demographic metadata varied by source and participant and was provided uncurated.

Collaborating institutions collected whole blood in K2EDTA tubes following their own protocols. For TCRbeta analysis, collaborators shipped samples in one of three forms: frozen whole blood, isolated PBMCs, or DNA extracted from either of those sample types. The specimen sequenced was peripheral blood. The sequence came from a woman aged 55-69 years with active or convalescent COVID-19.

The sequenced DNA: TGCGCCAGCAGCTTGGACTTAGCCAAAAACATTCAGTACTTC. Its protein is CASSLDLAKNIQYF. The V gene is TRBV5-1 and the J gene is TRBJ2-4; the D gene lacks a confident call. Including the terminal cysteine and phenylalanine, the CDR3 comprises 14 residues. The DNA shown is the 42-base CDR3, in frame from base 1. The V end loses 0 bases and the J end loses 0 bases, and a stretch of 4 bases separates them. From a lookup of the germline V gene, CDR1 and CDR2 are SGHRS and YFSETQ. The variable domain in full, with residues beyond the CDR3 obtained from the reference TRBV5-1 and TRBJ2-4 genes, is KAGVTQTPRYLIKTRGQQVTLSCSPISGHRSVSWYQQTPGQGLQFLFEYFSETQRNKGNFPGRFSGRQFSNSRSEMNVSTLELGDSALYLCASSLDLAKNIQYFGAGTRLSVL.